The 8 T cell receptor beta chains in this list originate from one sample, sequenced in a study of neoadjuvant anti-PD-1 for oral cavity cancer. Indicated time point: after neoadjuvant nivolumab, at surgical resection. Sequencing was performed with immunoSEQ multiplex PCR; in TCRdb, only in-frame clones are kept and a portion is missing. The data contain around 68,000 clones, roughly nine tenths of them singletons. This sample comprised PBMCs, obtained after nivolumab (anti-PD-1) treatment. The origin of the receptors is a person aged 35 to 85 with oral cavity squamous cell carcinoma.

This clone was recorded a few times. V is TRBV9 and J is TRBJ2-2, with 13 bases lining up with TRBD2. The length of the CDR3 is 17 residues. The germline gives CDR1 SGDLS, CDR2 YYNGEE. J was trimmed by 7 bases and V by 4 bases; bases with no gene match: 10. The CDR3 DNA reads as TGTGCCAGCAGCCTTTTGGGACTAGCGGGACGCGTCGGGGAGCTGTTTTTT. This sequence encodes CASSLLGLAGRVGELFF.

This clone was observed once. The rearrangement uses TRBV27 and TRBJ2-6; D unclear. Germline CDR1 MNHEY, CDR2 SMNVEV (reference sequence). The CDR3 has 18 residues. V shed 4 bases and J shed 1 base, with 17 bases lying between them. The CDR3 loop reads CASSSIAGRRSGANVLTF. The CDR3 nucleotides read TGTGCCAGCAGTTCCATTGCTGGGCGGCGGTCTGGGGCCAACGTCCTGACTTTC.

The gene calls are TRBV7-8 and TRBJ1-5; D might be TRBD1 (6 bases). Trimming removed 6 bases from V and 0 bases from J, with 12 bases in between. The length of the CDR3 is 15 residues. The V gene's germline CDR1 is SGHVS and CDR2 FQNEAQ. CDR3 in amino acids: CASRKNRDSNQPQHF. The CDR3 DNA reads TGTGCCAGCAGAAAAAACAGGGATAGCAATCAGCCCCAGCATTTT.

The rearrangement joins TRBV2 to TRBJ2-3; D not resolved. The CDR3 is made up of 15 amino acids. V was shortened by 4 bases and J by 0 bases, with 11 bases between the two germline ends. The V gene's germline CDR1 is SNHLY and CDR2 FYNNEI. The CDR3 DNA sequence: TGTGCCAGCAGTGGACGGGCGGAGAGCACAGATACGCAGTATTTT. Its translation is CASSGRAESTDTQYF.

The V call is TRBV7-9, the J call TRBJ2-1; the D is unclear. The CDR3 has 11 amino acids. V lost 3 bases to trimming and J lost 9 bases, with 6 bases between them. Germline CDR1 and CDR2: SEHNR and FQNEAQ (reference sequence). The CDR3 is CASSFDAEQFF. The CDR3 region has the DNA TGTGCCAGCAGCTTCGACGCTGAGCAGTTCTTC.

This clone showed up just once. The germline gene is not matched at one end of the junction; a read error may be the cause. The CDR3 here is CATSAGAYTEAFF. The CDR3 nucleotides are TGTGCCACCAGTGCGGGGGCTTACACTGAAGCTTTCTTT. The rearrangement joins TRBV6-1 to TRBJ1-1, with a weak D call TRBD1 (6 bases). The CDR3 is 13 amino acids. Per the germline V gene, CDR1 is MNHNS and CDR2 is SASEGT.

This clone was found a few times. The CDR3 loop reads CASSELWSSSDTGELFF. DNA for the CDR3: TGCGCCAGCAGTGAGCTCTGGTCTAGCTCGGACACCGGGGAGCTGTTTTTT. V is TRBV10-1 and J is TRBJ2-2; tentative D call: TRBD2 (5 bases). V lost 2 bases, J lost 3 bases, and 16 bases lay in between. Germline V CDR1 and CDR2: WNHNN, SYGVQD (reference sequence). This CDR3 has 17 residues.

This clone has a single count. The V and J genes are TRBV7-8 and TRBJ2-1; possible D gene TRBD1, 6 bases. The germline CDR1 and CDR2 sequences are SGHVS and FQNEAQ. The CDR3 is 14 residues long. Trimming took 4 bases from V and 3 from J, leaving 10 bases between them. CDR3: CASSSDRIYNEQFF. In nucleotides, the CDR3 is TGTGCCAGCAGCTCTGACAGGATCTACAATGAGCAGTTCTTC.